This TCR beta chain was sequenced in a study of OX40 agonist ivuxolimab in advanced cancers. Broadly, across the study: The costimulatory receptor OX40 (CD134) was targeted by ivuxolimab, a fully human IgG2 agonistic monoclonal antibody. Intravenous ivuxolimab was administered to patients every 2 weeks at six dose levels: 0.01, 0.1, 0.3, 1.5, 3 and 10 mg/kg. Among the approximately 50 dose-escalation patients, approximately 20 had hepatocellular carcinoma, 15 or so melanoma, 9 renal cell carcinoma and 9 head and neck cancer. In the dose-escalation cohort, about four fifths of patients were male, and the mean age was around 60 years with a range of roughly 23 to 79. Patients were allowed to have had prior anti-PD-1, anti-PD-L1 or anti-CTLA-4 therapy, and approximately 40% of the dose-escalation patients had previously received checkpoint inhibitors. Partial responses occurred in three dose-escalation patients: two with cutaneous melanoma and one with hepatocellular carcinoma. Peripheral TCRbeta sequencing was intended to test whether TCR sequence diversity was altered and clonal T-cell expansion was caused by ivuxolimab. The paper covers the monotherapy dose-escalation part of the phase I ivuxolimab trial, which included N ≈ 57 patients. The full study reports these points: Clonal expansion of both CD4+ and CD8+ blood T cells was observed from baseline to week 6 at doses 0.1 to 3.0 mg/kg. In partial responders in the 0.1-3.0 mg/kg groups, normalized peripheral clonal expansion was found to be among the lowest, especially among CD8+ T cells. Which antigens the clonally expanded peripheral T cells were specific for was not determined. Low levels of normalized T-cell clonal expansion were also seen in some patients who did not respond. On average, CD8+ T cells showed more expanded clones than CD4+ T cells after ivuxolimab.

To note about this clone: It lacks a known antigen. No base quality information exists; no much larger clone differs at one position.

The trial excluded patients who had a history of autoimmune disease or were on systemic immunosuppression. Peripheral blood for TCR sequencing was drawn from every dose cohort at baseline, at cycle 4 day 1 and at cycle 7 day 1. Samples came from an open-label, multicenter, first-in-human phase I dose-escalation trial of ivuxolimab. Adults with locally advanced or metastatic melanoma, renal cell, hepatocellular, or head and neck squamous cell carcinoma were enrolled in the trial. Before TCR sequencing, CD4+ T cells and CD8+ T cells were sorted from peripheral blood as separate populations. V loses 1 base, J loses 1 base, and the germline ends lie 11 bases apart. The CDR3 measures 15 amino acids from cysteine to phenylalanine. The kept DNA is CDR3 alone, 45 bases in frame from the first base. Reading the germline V gene (reference sequence) gives CDR1 SEHNR and CDR2 FQNEAQ. Genomic DNA was isolated from the sorted cells so that the TCRbeta CDR3 region could be sequenced. TCRbeta CDR3 regions were sequenced using the immunoSEQ Assay. TCRdb took over this immuneACCESS table, retaining in-frame rearrangements with V and J assigned. Such tables are incomplete; in checked studies, under half of the missing clones stem from an unresolved V gene, and the remainder is unexplained. The sample records approximately 70,000 clones, around 87% of which are singletons. Approximately 1.3% of the sample is taken by the ten largest.

The V and J segments used are TRBV7-9 and TRBJ2-7; 7 matching bases give a weak D call of TRBD2. The TCR sequence derives from an adult with an advanced solid tumor such as melanoma, head and neck, liver or kidney cancer. The sequences come from CD4+ or CD8+ T cells sorted from blood, collected in a trial of the OX40 agonist ivuxolimab. The encoded CDR3 is CASSLEGGGSYEQYF. In nucleotides, the sequence is TGTGCCAGCAGCTTAGAAGGGGGAGGGTCCTACGAGCAGTACTTC.